The sequence of this T cell receptor (beta chain) was determined in a study of shared clonotypes between healthy human individuals. TCRdb keeps only in-frame clones here, not all; method: immunoSEQ multiplex PCR. The table has about 2.4 million clones, 90% to 95% seen once. The CDR3 runs to 16 residues. V was clipped by 3 bases and J by 0 bases; unmatched bases: 7. Germline CDR1 and CDR2: KGHSH and LQKENI. V usage is TRBV18 and J usage is TRBJ1-1; 7 bases line up with TRBD1. The sequenced sample was naive CD4+ T cells from PBMCs. As to subset: CD45RA+ positively selected. The TCR originated in a man aged 18 to 29 in good health. Some clones in this sample may be carry-over from other donors' samples. The CDR3 here is CASSPWTGSLNTEAFF. As DNA, the CDR3 is TGTGCCAGCTCACCGTGGACAGGAAGTTTGAACACTGAAGCTTTCTTT.